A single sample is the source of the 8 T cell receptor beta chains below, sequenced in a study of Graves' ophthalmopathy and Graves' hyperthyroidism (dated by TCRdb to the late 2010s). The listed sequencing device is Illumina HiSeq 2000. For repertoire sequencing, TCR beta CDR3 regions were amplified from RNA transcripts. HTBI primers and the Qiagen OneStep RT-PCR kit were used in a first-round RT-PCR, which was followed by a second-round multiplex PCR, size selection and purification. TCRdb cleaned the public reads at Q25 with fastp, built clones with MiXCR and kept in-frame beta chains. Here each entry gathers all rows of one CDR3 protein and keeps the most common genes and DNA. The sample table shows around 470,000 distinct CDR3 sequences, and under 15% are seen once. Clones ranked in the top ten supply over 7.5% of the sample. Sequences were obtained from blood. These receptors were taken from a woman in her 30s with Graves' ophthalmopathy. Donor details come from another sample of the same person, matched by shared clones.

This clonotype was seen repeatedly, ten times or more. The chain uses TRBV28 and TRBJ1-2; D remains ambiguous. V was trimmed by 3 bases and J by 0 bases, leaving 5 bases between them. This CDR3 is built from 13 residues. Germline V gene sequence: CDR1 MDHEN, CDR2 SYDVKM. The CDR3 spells CASSLRTNYGYTF. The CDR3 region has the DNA TGTGCCAGCAGTTTGCGCACTAACTATGGCTACACCTTC.

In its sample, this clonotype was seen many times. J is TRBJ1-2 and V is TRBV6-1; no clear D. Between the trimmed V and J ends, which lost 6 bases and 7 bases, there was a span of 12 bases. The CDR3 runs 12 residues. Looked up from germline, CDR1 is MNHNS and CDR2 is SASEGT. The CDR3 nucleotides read TGTGCCAGCAGCGAGAGCCCCACTGGCTACACCTTC. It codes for CASSESPTGYTF.

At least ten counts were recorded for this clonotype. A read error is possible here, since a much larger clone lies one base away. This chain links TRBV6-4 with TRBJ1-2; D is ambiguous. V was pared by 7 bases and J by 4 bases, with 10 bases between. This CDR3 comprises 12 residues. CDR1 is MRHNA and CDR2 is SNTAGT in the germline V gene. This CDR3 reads CASNLKSYGYTF. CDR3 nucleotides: TGTGCCAGCAATCTGAAAAGCTATGGCTACACCTTC.

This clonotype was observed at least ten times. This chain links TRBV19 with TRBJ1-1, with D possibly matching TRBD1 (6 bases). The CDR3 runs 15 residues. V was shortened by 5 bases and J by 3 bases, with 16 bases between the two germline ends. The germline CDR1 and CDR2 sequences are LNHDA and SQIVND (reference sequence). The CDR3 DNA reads TGTGCCAGTAGTGAATGGGGGGGCCGGTACACTGAAGCTTTCTTT. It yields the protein CASSEWGGRYTEAFF.

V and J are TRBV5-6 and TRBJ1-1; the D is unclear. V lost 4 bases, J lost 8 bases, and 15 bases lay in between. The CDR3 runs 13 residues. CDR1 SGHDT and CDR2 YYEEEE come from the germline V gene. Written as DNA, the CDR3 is TGTGCCAGCAGCCTTCGACGGGGATTGGAAGCTTTCTTT. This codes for CASSLRRGLEAFF. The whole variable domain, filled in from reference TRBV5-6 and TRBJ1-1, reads DAGVTQSPTHLIKTRGQQVTLRCSPKSGHDTVSWYQQALGQGPQFIFQYYEEEERQRGNFPDRFSGHQFPNYSSELNVNALLLGDSALYLCASSLRRGLEAFFGQGTRLTVV.

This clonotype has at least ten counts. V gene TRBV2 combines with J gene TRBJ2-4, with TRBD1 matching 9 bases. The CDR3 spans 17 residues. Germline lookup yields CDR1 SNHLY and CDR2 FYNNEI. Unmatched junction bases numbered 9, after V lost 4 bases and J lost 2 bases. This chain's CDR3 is CASSGGTGRPTKNIQYF. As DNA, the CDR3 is TGTGCCAGCAGTGGCGGGACAGGGAGGCCTACCAAAAACATTCAGTACTTC. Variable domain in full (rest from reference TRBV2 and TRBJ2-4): EPEVTQTPSHQVTQMGQEVILRCVPISNHLYFYWYRQILGQKVEFLVSFYNNEISEKSEIFDDQFSVERPDGSNFTLKIRSTKLEDSAMYFCASSGGTGRPTKNIQYFGAGTRLSVL.

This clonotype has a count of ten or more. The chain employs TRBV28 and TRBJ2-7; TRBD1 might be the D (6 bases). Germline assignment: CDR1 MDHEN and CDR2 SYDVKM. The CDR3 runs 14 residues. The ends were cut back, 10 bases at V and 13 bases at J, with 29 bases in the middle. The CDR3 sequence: CATDKGRGFTSLYF. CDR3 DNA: TGTGCCACCGACAAGGGCAGGGGATTTACGAGCCTCTACTTC.

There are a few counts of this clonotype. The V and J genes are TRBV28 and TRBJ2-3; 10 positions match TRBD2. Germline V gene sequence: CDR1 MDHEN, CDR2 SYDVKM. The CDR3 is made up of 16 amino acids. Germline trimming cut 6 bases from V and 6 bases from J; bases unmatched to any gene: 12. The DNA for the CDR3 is TGTGCCAGCAGACACTCAATTCTAGCGGGAGAGGATACGCAGTATTTT. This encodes CASRHSILAGEDTQYF.